This TCR beta chain was profiled in a study of cytomegalovirus exposure and HLA in healthy donors. Study-wide findings and caveats: Indistinguishable V segments such as TRBV6-2 and TRBV6-3 were excluded. In a later analysis, DRB1 alleles had the most associated TCRs; HLA-C alleles the fewest. Among the sequence variants, a highly shared cluster was likely an artifact of sequencing.

PCR amplification relied on 60 Vbeta primers (plus 13 Jbeta primers). The repertoire was sequenced with immunoSEQ multiplex PCR; TCRdb's copy has only in-frame clones and lacks some. The record lists around 88,000 clones, of which the ten most abundant hold roughly 6%. Turning to this clone: Antigen specificity is unknown.

This CDR3 comprises 11 residues. The germline gives CDR1 DFQATT, CDR2 SNEGSKA (reference sequence). Sequenced material: PBMCs. The receptor's source is a girl aged 10 to 17 in good health and CMV-seropositive. The chain has TRBV20-1 and TRBJ2-5, with TRBD2 matching over 7 bases. CDR3 protein: CGGGEGETQYF. The DNA for the CDR3 is TGCGGGGGAGGGGAAGGAGAGACCCAGTACTTC.